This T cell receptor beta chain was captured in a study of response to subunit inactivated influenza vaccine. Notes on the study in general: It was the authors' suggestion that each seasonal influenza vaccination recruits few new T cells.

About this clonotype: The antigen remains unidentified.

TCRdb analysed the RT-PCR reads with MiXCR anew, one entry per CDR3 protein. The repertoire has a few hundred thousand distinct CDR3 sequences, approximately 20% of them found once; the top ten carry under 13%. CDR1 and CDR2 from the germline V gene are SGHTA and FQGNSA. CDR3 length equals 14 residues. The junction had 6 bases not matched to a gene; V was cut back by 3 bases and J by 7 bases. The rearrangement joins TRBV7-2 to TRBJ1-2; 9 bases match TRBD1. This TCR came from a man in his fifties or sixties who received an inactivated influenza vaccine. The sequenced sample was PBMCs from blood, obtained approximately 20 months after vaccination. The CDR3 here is CASSFKTGGPGYTF. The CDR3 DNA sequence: TGTGCCAGCAGCTTTAAAACAGGGGGCCCTGGCTACACCTTC.